This T cell receptor beta chain was sequenced during a study of CD4 T cells in relation to SARS-CoV-2 and coronaviruses. Study-level findings and limits: Crossreactivity was assessed only for spike protein, not other viral proteins. About 64% of donors had memory CD4+ clonotypes crossrecognizing SARS-CoV-2 and common cold coronavirus spike.

Germline-derived CDR1 and CDR2 are SGHRS and YFSETQ. Losses at the gene ends were 3 bases for V and 5 bases for J; bases not matched to a gene: 9. The CDR3 totals 16 residues. Sequencing was performed with immunoSEQ multiplex PCR; in TCRdb, only in-frame clones are kept and a portion is missing. The sample lists tens of thousands of clones, 75% to 90% occurring once. As regards this clone: No antigen is known for it.

Unexposed donor CD4+ T cells date from about 2011-2018, before the COVID-19 pandemic. The sample comprised memory CD4+ T cells from PBMCs. V and J are TRBV5-1 and TRBJ2-7, with TRBD1 matching over 12 bases. The TCR comes from a human donor in good health. The CDR3 sequence: CASSSLVGTGGHEQYF. The CDR3 DNA follows: TGCGCCAGCAGCTCCTTGGTCGGGACAGGGGGCCACGAGCAGTACTTC.